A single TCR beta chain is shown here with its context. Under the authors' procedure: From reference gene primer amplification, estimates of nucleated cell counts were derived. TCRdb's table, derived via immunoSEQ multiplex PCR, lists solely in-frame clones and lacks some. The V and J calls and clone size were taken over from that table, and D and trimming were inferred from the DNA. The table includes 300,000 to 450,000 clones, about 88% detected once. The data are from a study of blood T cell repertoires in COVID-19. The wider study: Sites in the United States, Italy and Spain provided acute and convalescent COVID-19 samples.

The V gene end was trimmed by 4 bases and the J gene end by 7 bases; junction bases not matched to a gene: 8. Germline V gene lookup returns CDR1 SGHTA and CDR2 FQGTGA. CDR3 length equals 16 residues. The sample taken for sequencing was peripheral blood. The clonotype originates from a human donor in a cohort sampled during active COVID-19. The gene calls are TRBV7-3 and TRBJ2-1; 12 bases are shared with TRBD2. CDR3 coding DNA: TGTGCCAGCAGCTATACGACTAGCGGGAGCGGGAATGAGCAGTTCTTC. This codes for CASSYTTSGSGNEQFF.